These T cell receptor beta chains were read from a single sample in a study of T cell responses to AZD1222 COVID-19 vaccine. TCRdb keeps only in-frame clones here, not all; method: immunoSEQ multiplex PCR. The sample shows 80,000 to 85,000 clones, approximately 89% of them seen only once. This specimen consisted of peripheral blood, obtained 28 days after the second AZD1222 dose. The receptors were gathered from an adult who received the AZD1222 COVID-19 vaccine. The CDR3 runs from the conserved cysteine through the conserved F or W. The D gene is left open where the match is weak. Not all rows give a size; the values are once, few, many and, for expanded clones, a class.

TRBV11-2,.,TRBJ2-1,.,CASSLGGATSSYNEQFF,TGTGCCAGCAGCTTAGGCGGGGCCACAAGCTCCTACAATGAGCAGTTCTTC
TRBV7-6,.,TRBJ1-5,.,CASSLSPGGAVSNQPQHF,TGTGCCAGCAGCTTAAGCCCCGGGGGGGCTGTTAGCAATCAGCCCCAGCATTTT
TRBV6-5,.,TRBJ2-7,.,CASSSPGGGGEQYF,TGTGCCAGCAGTTCCCCGGGGGGAGGGGGCGAGCAGTACTTC
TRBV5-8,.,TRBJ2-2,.,CASSSNTGELFF,TGTGCCAGCAGCTCCAACACCGGGGAGCTGTTTTTT
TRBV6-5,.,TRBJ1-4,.,CASSYSAVAGEFGLFF,TGTGCCAGCAGTTACTCGGCGGTTGCCGGCGAGTTTGGACTGTTTTTT
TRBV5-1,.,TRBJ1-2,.,CASSPGTATYGYTF,TGCGCCAGCAGCCCAGGGACGGCTACCTATGGCTACACCTTC
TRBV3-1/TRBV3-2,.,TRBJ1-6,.,CASSRNNSPLHF,TGTGCCAGCAGCCGCAACAATTCACCCCTCCACTTT
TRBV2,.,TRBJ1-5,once,CASSGSGGSNQPQHF,TGTGCCAGCAGTGGCAGCGGGGGCAGCAATCAGCCCCAGCATTTT
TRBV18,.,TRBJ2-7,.,CASSPPGVLSYEQYF,TGTGCCAGCTCACCACCTGGCGTACTATCCTACGAGCAGTACTTC
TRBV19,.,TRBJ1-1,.,CASGRGPSEAFF,TGTGCCAGCGGCAGGGGTCCGTCCGAAGCTTTCTTT
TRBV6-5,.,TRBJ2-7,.,CASRTGNRVAEQYF,TGTGCCAGCAGAACCGGTAACAGGGTGGCCGAGCAGTACTTC
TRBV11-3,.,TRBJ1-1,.,CASSLDGTGAFF,TGTGCCAGCAGCTTAGATGGTACTGGGGCTTTCTTT
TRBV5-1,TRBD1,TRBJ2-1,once,CASSLGQGARYNEQFF,TGCGCCAGCAGCTTGGGACAGGGGGCTCGCTACAATGAGCAGTTCTTC
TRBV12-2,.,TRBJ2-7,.,CAKTQSGRGSYEQYF,TGTGCAAAAACCCAAAGCGGGAGAGGGTCCTACGAGCAGTACTTC
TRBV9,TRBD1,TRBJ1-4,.,CASSVTGTGSEKLFF,TGTGCCAGCAGCGTAACCGGGACAGGAAGTGAAAAACTGTTTTTT
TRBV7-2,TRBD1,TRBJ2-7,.,CASTGQAYEQYF,TGTGCCAGCACCGGACAGGCGTACGAGCAGTACTTC
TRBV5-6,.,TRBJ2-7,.,CASSPGGYEQYF,TGTGCCAGCAGCCCTGGTGGCTACGAGCAGTACTTC
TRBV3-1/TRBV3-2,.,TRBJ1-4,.,CASSRLQEKLFF,TGTGCCAGCAGCCGACTCCAGGAAAAACTGTTTTTT
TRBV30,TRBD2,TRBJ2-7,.,CAWSVTSGSKVWYEQYF,TGTGCCTGGAGTGTAACTAGCGGGAGTAAGGTATGGTACGAGCAGTACTTC
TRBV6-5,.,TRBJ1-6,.,CASSFRDSPLHF,TGTGCCAGCAGCTTCCGGGATTCACCCCTCCACTTT